This TCR beta chain came from a study of blood T cells in healthy people across ages. A second PCR, run for 7 to 11 cycles, used a sample-barcoded 5' primer plus a J-beta primer mix. MiXCR was run by TCRdb on the 5' RACE reads, yielding one entry per CDR3 protein. This table has over 1,300,000 distinct CDR3 sequences, 45% to 70% appearing once. The study's findings and limits: CMV status of donors was unknown, possibly confounding expanded clonotype changes.

Comment on this clonotype: As yet, its antigen is unknown.

Trimming took off 5 bases at V and 5 bases at J, with 12 bases between the two ends. There are 13 residues in the CDR3. Germline-derived CDR1 and CDR2 are SGHRS and YFSETQ. The source is a man between 18 and 29 years old in good health. What was sequenced was blood. The rearrangement uses TRBV5-1 and TRBJ2-3; D uncertain. DNA of the CDR3: TGCGCCAGCAGTGTCGACTCCGGAGATACGCAGTATTTT. Protein product: CASSVDSGDTQYF.